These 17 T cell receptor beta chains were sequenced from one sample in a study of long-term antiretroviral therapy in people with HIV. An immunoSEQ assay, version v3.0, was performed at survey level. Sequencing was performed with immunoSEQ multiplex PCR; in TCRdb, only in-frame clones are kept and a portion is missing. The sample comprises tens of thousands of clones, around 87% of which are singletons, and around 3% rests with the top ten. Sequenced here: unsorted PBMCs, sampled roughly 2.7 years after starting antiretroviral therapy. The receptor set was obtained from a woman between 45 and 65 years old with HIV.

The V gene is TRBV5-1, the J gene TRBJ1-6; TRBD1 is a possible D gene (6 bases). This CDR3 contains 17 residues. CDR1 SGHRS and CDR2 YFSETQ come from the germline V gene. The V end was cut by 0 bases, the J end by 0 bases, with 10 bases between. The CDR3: CASSLGGDTSYNSPLHF. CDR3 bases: TGCGCCAGCAGCTTGGGTGGGGACACCTCCTATAATTCACCCCTCCACTTT.

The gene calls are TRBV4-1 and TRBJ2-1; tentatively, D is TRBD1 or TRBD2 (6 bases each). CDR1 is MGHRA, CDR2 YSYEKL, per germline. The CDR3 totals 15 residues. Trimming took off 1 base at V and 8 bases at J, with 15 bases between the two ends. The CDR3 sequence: CASSQAFRGRDEQFF. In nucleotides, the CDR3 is TGCGCCAGCAGCCAAGCTTTCCGGGGGCGGGATGAGCAGTTCTTC.

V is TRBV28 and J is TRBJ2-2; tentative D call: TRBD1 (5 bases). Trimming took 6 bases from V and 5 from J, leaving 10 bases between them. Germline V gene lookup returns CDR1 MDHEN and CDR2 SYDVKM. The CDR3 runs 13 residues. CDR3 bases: TGTGCCAGCAGCCCATGGACAACCGGGGAGCTGTTTTTT. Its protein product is CASSPWTTGELFF.

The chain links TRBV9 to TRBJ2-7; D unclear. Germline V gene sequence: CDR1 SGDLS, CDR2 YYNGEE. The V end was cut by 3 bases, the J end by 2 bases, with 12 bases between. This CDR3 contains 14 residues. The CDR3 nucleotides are TGTGCCAGCAGCGGACAAGACCCGGCCTACGAGCAGTACTTC. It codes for CASSGQDPAYEQYF.

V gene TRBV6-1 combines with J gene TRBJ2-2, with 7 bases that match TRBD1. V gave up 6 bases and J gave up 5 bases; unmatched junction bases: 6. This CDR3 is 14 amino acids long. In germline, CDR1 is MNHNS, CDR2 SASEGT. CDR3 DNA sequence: TGTGCCAGCAGGGGGGACAGCCAGACCGGGGAGCTGTTTTTT. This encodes CASRGDSQTGELFF.

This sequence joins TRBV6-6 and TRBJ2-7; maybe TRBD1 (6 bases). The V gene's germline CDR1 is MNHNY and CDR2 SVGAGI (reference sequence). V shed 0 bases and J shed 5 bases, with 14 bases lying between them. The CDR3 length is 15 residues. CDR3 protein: CASSYSGRGRDEQYF. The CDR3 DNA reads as TGTGCCAGCAGTTACTCAGGCAGGGGAAGGGACGAGCAGTACTTC.

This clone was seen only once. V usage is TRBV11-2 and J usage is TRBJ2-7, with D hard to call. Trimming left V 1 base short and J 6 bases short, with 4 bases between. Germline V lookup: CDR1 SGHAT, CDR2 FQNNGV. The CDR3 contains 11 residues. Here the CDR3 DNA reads TGTGCCAGCAGCTTAGTGGGCGAGCAGTACTTC. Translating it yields CASSLVGEQYF. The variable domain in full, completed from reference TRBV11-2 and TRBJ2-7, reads EAGVAQSPRYKIIEKRQSVAFWCNPISGHATLYWYQQILGQGPKLLIQFQNNGVVDDSQLPKDRFSAERLKGVDSTLKIQPAKLEDSAVYLCASSLVGEQYFGPGTRLTVT.

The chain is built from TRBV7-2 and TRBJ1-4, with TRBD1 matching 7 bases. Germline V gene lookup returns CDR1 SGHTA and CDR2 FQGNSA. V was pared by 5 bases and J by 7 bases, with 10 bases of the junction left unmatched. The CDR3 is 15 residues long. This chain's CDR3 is CASSLQRGRGEKLFF. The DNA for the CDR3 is TGTGCCAGCAGCCTCCAGAGGGGGCGGGGTGAAAAACTGTTTTTT.

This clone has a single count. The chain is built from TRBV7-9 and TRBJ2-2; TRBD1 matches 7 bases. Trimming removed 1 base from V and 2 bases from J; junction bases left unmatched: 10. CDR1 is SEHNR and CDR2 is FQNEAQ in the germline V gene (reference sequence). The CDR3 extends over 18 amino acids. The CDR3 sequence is CASSLGVGQASNTGELFF. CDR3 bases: TGTGCCAGCAGCTTAGGGGTCGGACAGGCCAGTAACACCGGGGAGCTGTTTTTT.

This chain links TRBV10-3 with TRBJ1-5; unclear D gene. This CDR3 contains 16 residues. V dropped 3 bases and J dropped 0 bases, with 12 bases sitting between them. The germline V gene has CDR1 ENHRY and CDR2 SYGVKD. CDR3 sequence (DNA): TGTGCCATCAGTGACCAGATAGGGTTTAGCAATCAGCCCCAGCATTTT. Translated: CAISDQIGFSNQPQHF.

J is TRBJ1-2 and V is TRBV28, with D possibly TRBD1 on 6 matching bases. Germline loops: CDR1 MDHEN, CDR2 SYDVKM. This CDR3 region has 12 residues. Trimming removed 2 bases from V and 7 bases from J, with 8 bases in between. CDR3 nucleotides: TGTGCCAGCAGTTTACAGACAGGTGGCTACACCTTC. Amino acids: CASSLQTGGYTF.

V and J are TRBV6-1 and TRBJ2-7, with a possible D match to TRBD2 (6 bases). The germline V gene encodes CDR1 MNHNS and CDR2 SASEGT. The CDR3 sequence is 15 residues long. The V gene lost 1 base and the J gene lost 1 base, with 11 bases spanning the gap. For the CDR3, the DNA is TGTGCCAGCAGTGAAGAGTTCGGGGGTTCCTACGAGCAGTACTTC. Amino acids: CASSEEFGGSYEQYF.

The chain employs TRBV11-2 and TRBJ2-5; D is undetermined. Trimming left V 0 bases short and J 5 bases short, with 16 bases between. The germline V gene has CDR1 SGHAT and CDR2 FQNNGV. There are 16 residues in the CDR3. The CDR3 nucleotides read TGTGCCAGCAGCTTAGATCGAGATCCCCATTCGGAGACCCAGTACTTC. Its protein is CASSLDRDPHSETQYF.

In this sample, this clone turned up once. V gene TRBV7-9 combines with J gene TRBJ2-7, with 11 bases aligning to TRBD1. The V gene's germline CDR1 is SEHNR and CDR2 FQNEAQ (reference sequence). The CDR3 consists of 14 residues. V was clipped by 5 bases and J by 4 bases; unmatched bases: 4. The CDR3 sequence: CASSPGQGGYEQYF. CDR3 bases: TGTGCCAGCAGCCCGGGACAGGGGGGTTACGAGCAGTACTTC.

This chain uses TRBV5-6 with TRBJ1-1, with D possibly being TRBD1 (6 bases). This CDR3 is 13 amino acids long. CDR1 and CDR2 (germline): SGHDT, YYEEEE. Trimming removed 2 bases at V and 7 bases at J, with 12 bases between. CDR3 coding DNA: TGTGCCAGCAGCTTCCCTACAGGGAGTGAAGCTTTCTTT. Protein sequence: CASSFPTGSEAFF.

Here the CDR3 reads CASSPSSAGVVEQYF. The CDR3 DNA sequence: TGTGCCAGCTCACCTTCGTCAGCGGGAGTGGTCGAGCAGTACTTC. The gene calls are TRBV18 and TRBJ2-7; 8 bases map to TRBD2. The germline V gene has CDR1 KGHSH and CDR2 LQKENI. This CDR3 region has 15 residues. V shed 3 bases, J shed 6 bases, and the junction held 10 bases outside the gene matches.

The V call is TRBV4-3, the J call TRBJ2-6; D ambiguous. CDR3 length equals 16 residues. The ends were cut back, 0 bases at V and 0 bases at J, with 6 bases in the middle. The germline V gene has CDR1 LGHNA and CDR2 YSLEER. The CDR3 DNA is TGCGCCAGCAGCCAAGAATCGGTCTCTGGGGCCAACGTCCTGACTTTC. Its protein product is CASSQESVSGANVLTF.